This T cell receptor (beta chain) was recovered during a study of blood T cell repertoires in COVID-19 (TCRdb year 2020). Describing the broader study: The collaborator samples originated in the United States, Italy and Spain and spanned the acute and convalescent phases of COVID-19. The material from the prospective study consisted of cDNA or gDNA derived from T cells, B-cell-depleted T cells, or PBMCs. Deeply sampled blood TCRbeta repertoires from subjects exposed to, actively infected with, or recovered from COVID-19 were included in the dataset. The repertoires were released in a freely available public database intended as a resource for research on the immune response to SARS-CoV-2. Samples were obtained from the ongoing ImmuneRACE study (first 160 participants) and from about 1,300 subjects provided by 6 global collaborators. The sample metadata nearly always contained a de-identified subject ID, COVID-19 status, age in years and sex. HLA class I and class II types, where available, came from metadata supplied by the sample provider rather than from assay-based typing. Broad study findings and their caveats: The quantity of clinical and demographic metadata differed by source and by participant and was supplied without curation.

V is reduced by 5 bases and J by 7 bases, leaving a spacing of 11 bases between them. The CDR3 contains 11 residues, cysteine and phenylalanine counted. CDR3 DNA only is kept here, 33 bases in frame from base 1. CDR1 and CDR2, per the germline V gene (reference sequence), are DFQATT and SNEGSKA. Collaborating institutions collected whole blood in K2EDTA tubes following their own protocols. For TCRbeta analysis, collaborators shipped samples as frozen whole blood, isolated PBMCs, or DNA extracted from either of those sample types. TCRbeta CDR3 regions were amplified from genomic DNA by means of the immunoSEQ Assay, a bias-controlled multiplex PCR. Under the source paper's analysis protocol: Within the assay, amplification of reference gene primers was used to estimate how many nucleated cells each sample contained. Sequence reads were collapsed and filtered to measure the absolute abundance of every unique TCRbeta CDR3 rearrangement. For each sample, productive Simpson clonality was calculated as the square root of Simpson's diversity index over productive rearrangements. The table comes from immuneACCESS by way of TCRdb, which keeps in-frame sequences with V and J called. Part of the clones is missing from these tables; in studies checked, under half for an unresolved V gene and the rest for unknown reasons. V and J calls and clone size are copied from that table; D and trimming were computed from the DNA. This sample is represented by 90,000 to 110,000 clones; about 87% of them were singletons. The top ten clones comprise around 1.1% of the sample.

Comment on this clone: Its antigen has not been determined. It has no much larger one-base neighbor in the sample; base qualities were not kept.

The rearranged chain carries TRBV20-1 and TRBJ1-2, with the D gene uncertain. This TCR was sampled from a human donor in a cohort sampled during active COVID-19. The sequenced material came from peripheral blood. The CDR3 reads as follows: CSAPSRGGYTF. The DNA reads as follows: TGCAGTGCTCCCTCCAGAGGTGGCTACACCTTC.